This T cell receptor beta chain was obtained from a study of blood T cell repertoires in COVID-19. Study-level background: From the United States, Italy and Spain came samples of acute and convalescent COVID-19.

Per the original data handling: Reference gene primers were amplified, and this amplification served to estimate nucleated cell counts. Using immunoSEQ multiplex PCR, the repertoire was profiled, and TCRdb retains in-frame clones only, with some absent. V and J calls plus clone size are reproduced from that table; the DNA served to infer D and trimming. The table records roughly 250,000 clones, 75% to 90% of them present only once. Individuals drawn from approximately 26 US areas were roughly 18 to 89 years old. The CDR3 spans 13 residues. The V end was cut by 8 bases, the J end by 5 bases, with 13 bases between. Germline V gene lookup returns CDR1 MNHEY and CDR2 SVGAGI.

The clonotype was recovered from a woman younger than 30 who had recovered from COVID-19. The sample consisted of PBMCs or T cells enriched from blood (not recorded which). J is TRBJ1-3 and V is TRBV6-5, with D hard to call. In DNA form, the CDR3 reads TGTGCCAGCCGGAGCGGGCAGAGAAACACCATATATTTT. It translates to CASRSGQRNTIYF.